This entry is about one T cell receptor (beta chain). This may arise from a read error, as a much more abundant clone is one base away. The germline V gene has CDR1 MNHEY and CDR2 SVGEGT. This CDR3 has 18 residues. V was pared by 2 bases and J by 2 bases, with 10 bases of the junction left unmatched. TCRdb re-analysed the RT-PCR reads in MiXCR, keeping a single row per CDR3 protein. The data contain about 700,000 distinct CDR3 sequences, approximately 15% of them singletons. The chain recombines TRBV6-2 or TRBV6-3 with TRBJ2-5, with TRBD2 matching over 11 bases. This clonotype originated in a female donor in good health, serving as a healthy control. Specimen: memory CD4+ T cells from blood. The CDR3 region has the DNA TGTGCCAGCAGTTACCCAATGCCGGGACTAGCGGCACAAGAGACCCAGTACTTC. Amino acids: CASSYPMPGLAAQETQYF.